The T cell receptor beta chain described here comes from a study of blood T cell repertoires in COVID-19. Using immunoSEQ multiplex PCR, the repertoire was profiled, and TCRdb retains in-frame clones only, with some absent. Among about 40,000 clones listed, 88% were seen once. The germline V gene encodes CDR1 SGHNT and CDR2 YENEEA. Trimming left V 5 bases short and J 5 bases short, with 16 bases between. CDR3 length: 15 amino acids. This TCR was sampled from a woman in her 70s with acute or convalescent COVID-19. Specimen: peripheral blood. The chain joins TRBV11-3 to TRBJ2-4; no firm D call. CDR3 bases: TGTGCCAGCAGCAACCCCTTGGTGGCCCAAAACATTCAGTACTTC. Translation: CASSNPLVAQNIQYF. Full variable domain (remainder filled in from reference TRBV11-3 and TRBJ2-4): EAGVVQSPRYKIIEKKQPVAFWCNPISGHNTLYWYLQNLGQGPELLIRYENEEAVDDSQLPKDRFSAERLKGVDSTLKIQPAELGDSAVYLCASSNPLVAQNIQYFGAGTRLSVL.